The rows below give T cell receptor beta chains drawn from one sample of a study of beta chain features in type 1 diabetes. The data were produced by immunoSEQ multiplex PCR, yet TCRdb's version contains in-frame clones alone and is incomplete. The table includes hundreds of thousands of clones, over 13% detected once. The specimen sequenced was naive CD4+ T cells from blood. All receptors derive from a man younger than 35 with type 1 diabetes. CDR3s include the opening cysteine and the closing phenylalanine or tryptophan. A D gene is named only where the DNA matches it firmly. Some rows have no size entry. The others give once, few or many, or a class for an expanded clone.

v_gene	abundance	d_gene	j_gene	CDR3nt	CDR3aa
TRBV4-1	.	TRBD2	TRBJ2-5	TGCGCCAGCAGCTATAGCGGGGAAGGAGAGACCCAGTACTTC	CASSYSGEGETQYF
TRBV30	.	.	TRBJ1-5	TGTGCCTGGAGTTTAAATGAGCGTCAGCCCCAGCATTTT	CAWSLNERQPQHF
TRBV5-4	few	.	TRBJ1-6	TGTGCCAGCAGCTTTTCAGGCGCCTATAATTCACCCCTCCACTTT	CASSFSGAYNSPLHF
TRBV5-1	few	TRBD2	TRBJ2-3	TGCGCCAGCGGGACTAGCGGGGGCCACACAGATACGCAGTATTTT	CASGTSGGHTDTQYF
TRBV5-6	.	.	TRBJ2-7	TGTGCCAGCAGCTTGTTGCGAGAGTCCTACGAGCAGTACTTC	CASSLLRESYEQYF
TRBV9	.	.	TRBJ2-7	TGTGCCAGCAGCGTAGGTCGGGACGCTCCCTACGAGCAGTACTTC	CASSVGRDAPYEQYF
TRBV7-2	.	TRBD2	TRBJ2-3	TGTGCCAGCAGCTTAGCGCCCCTACGGGGGGCAGATACGCAGTATTTT	CASSLAPLRGADTQYF
TRBV5-4	.	.	TRBJ2-5	TGTGCCAGCAGCATAGACAGTAATTCTGAGACCCAGTACTTC	CASSIDSNSETQYF
TRBV6-5	.	.	TRBJ1-2	TGTGCCAGCAGTTACTCTACAGTTGGCTATGGCTACACCTTC	CASSYSTVGYGYTF
TRBV7-2	.	TRBD1	TRBJ2-7	TGTGCCAGCAGCTTAGAGGACAGGGCTTCCTACGAGCAGTACTTC	CASSLEDRASYEQYF
TRBV27	.	.	TRBJ2-7	TGTGCCAGCAGACCAGGCTCCCTGGTCCAAGCAGAGCAGTACTTC	CASRPGSLVQAEQYF
TRBV6-5	few	TRBD1	TRBJ1-6	TGTGCCAGCAGTTCCCGGACAGGGCCCGGTTCACCCCTCCACTTT	CASSSRTGPGSPLHF
TRBV18	few	.	TRBJ2-5	TGTGCCAGCTCACCCGGTACAGCGCAAGAGACCCAGTACTTC	CASSPGTAQETQYF
TRBV7-9	few	.	TRBJ2-7	TGTGCCAGCAGCTTAGCGGTTCGGGGGGCCACCGAATTC	CASSLAVRGATEF
TRBV30	.	TRBD1	TRBJ1-4	TGTGCCTGGAGCTTGACAGGGTATGAAAAACTGTTTTTT	CAWSLTGYEKLFF
TRBV5-1	.	.	TRBJ2-3	TGCGCCAGCAGCTTGGGTGCAGTTTCTGCAGATACGCAGTATTTT	CASSLGAVSADTQYF
TRBV4-2	.	.	TRBJ2-1	TGTGCCAGCAGCTGGGGGGAGGAGTACAATGAGCAGTTCTTC	CASSWGEEYNEQFF
TRBV29-1	.	TRBD1	TRBJ1-1	TGCAGCGGCAACAGGGGTGCTGAAGCTTTCTTT	CSGNRGAEAFF
TRBV30	few	TRBD1	TRBJ2-7	TGTGCCTGGACTCAAGGGGGCAGTAACTCCTACGAGCAGTACTTC	CAWTQGGSNSYEQYF
TRBV7-7	.	TRBD1	TRBJ1-1	TGTGCTAGCAGCTTAGAAGGGGGACAGACGAACACTGAAGCTTTCTTT	CASSLEGGQTNTEAFF
TRBV5-4	.	.	TRBJ2-6	TGTGCCAGCAGCTTGGGCCGAAGCTCTGGGGCCAACGTCCTGACTTTC	CASSLGRSSGANVLTF
TRBV5-4	few	TRBD1	TRBJ2-1	TGTGCCAGCAGCTCGCCCGGGACAGACGGTGAGCAGTTCTTC	CASSSPGTDGEQFF
TRBV9	.	.	TRBJ1-5	TGTGCCAGCAGCGAAGGGAGAACGGGGGATCAGCCCCAGCATTTT	CASSEGRTGDQPQHF
TRBV28	few	.	TRBJ1-1	TGTGCCAGCAGCCCGGCCCTAGGGGCTTTCTTT	CASSPALGAFF
TRBV5-1	.	TRBD1	TRBJ1-4	TGCGCCAGCAGCTTGGCCGGGACAGGGGGTGAAAAACTGTTTTTT	CASSLAGTGGEKLFF
TRBV20-1	.	.	TRBJ2-3	TGCAGTGCTAGGCTCCCGGATACGCAGTATTTT	CSARLPDTQYF
TRBV5-1	few	.	TRBJ2-7	TGCGCCAGCAGCTTGGCCTGGTGGGACGAGCAGTACTTC	CASSLAWWDEQYF
TRBV18	.	.	TRBJ2-1	TGTGCCAGCTCGCCGGGAGATGGGAATGAGCAGTTCTTC	CASSPGDGNEQFF
TRBV4-1	few	TRBD2	TRBJ2-5	TGCGCCAGCAGCCAAGAAGGCCTAGCGGGAGAAGAGACCCAGTACTTC	CASSQEGLAGEETQYF
TRBV14	.	TRBD1	TRBJ2-2	TGTGCCAGCAGCCCCCGGACAGGGCACACCGGGGAGCTGTTTTTT	CASSPRTGHTGELFF
TRBV11-2	.	TRBD1	TRBJ1-6	TGTGCCAGCAGCTTCCTACAGGGGGCCCTGGGATCACCCCTCCACTTT	CASSFLQGALGSPLHF
TRBV4-1	.	.	TRBJ2-5	TGCGCCAGCAGCCAAGATCGAGGGCTCGTTGAGACCCAGTACTTC	CASSQDRGLVETQYF
TRBV30	few	.	TRBJ2-5	TGTGCCTGCCGCGGGGAGGGGGCCCAGTACTTC	CACRGEGAQYF
TRBV7-3	few	.	TRBJ1-2	TGTGCCAGCAGCCCTTCTTCGGGCTCAGGCGGCTACACCTTC	CASSPSSGSGGYTF
TRBV7-2	.	.	TRBJ1-2	TGTGCCAGCAGCTTAGCGGGGCCCGGCTATGGCTACACCTTC	CASSLAGPGYGYTF
TRBV30	few	.	TRBJ2-7	TGTGCCTGGAGTGTACGGGGGGAGCAGTACTTC	CAWSVRGEQYF
TRBV4-2	.	.	TRBJ2-2	TGTGCCAGCAGCCAAGCGGGGACCTCCGGGGAGCTGTTTTTT	CASSQAGTSGELFF
TRBV28	.	TRBD1	TRBJ1-5	TGTGCCAGCAGTTTAGGGGGACAGGAAAGTCAGCCCCAGCATTTT	CASSLGGQESQPQHF
TRBV30	.	.	TRBJ1-6	TGTGCCTGGAGCGCCGGCCTTAATTCACCCCTCCACTTT	CAWSAGLNSPLHF
TRBV4-3	.	TRBD1	TRBJ2-1	TGCGCCAGCAGCCAAGCGGCTGGGGACAGGGGACGGTTCAGCTCCTACAATGAGCAGTTCTTC	CASSQAAGDRGRFSSYNEQFF
TRBV4-3	few	.	TRBJ1-5	TGCGCCAGCAGCCAGAGGTTATCGGACAGCTTAAAGTTT	CASSQRLSDSLKF
TRBV9	.	TRBD2	TRBJ2-1	TGTGCCAGCAGCGCAAATTCACTAGCGGTCAATGAGCAGTTCTTC	CASSANSLAVNEQFF
TRBV7-9	.	TRBD1	TRBJ1-1	TGTGCCAGCAACGAACAGGGGGGCACTGAAGCTTTCTTT	CASNEQGGTEAFF
TRBV19	.	.	TRBJ2-3	TGTGCCAGTAGCGGGAGTGGCCCAGATACGCAGTATTTT	CASSGSGPDTQYF
TRBV4-1	few	.	TRBJ2-7	TGCGCCAGCAGCCAAGTCTTCGACGAGCAGTACTTC	CASSQVFDEQYF
TRBV29-1	.	TRBD2	TRBJ2-5	TGCAGCGTTGTACTAGCGGGTAGCTGGGAAGAGACCCAGTACTTC	CSVVLAGSWEETQYF